This TCR beta chain was documented in a study of post-analysis software for immune sequencing data. This clonotype was observed once. Antigen specificity is unknown. At one of its ends the junction is not consistent with the germline gene, which may arise from a read error. General study points: There were about five TRBV segments more frequent in patients than controls, and TRBV5-6, TRBV5-1 and TRBV20-1 were among them.

This CDR3 has 15 residues. Presence of unique molecular identifiers characterized the TCR beta cDNA libraries. In TCRdb, the PCR reads were re-called with MiXCR into one record per CDR3 protein. Of around 500,000 distinct CDR3 sequences listed, 34% are singletons. The chain links TRBV12-3 or TRBV12-4 to TRBJ2-3; 8 positions match TRBD1. The sample consisted of blood. The clonotype comes from a girl aged 2-17 years with multiple sclerosis. The CDR3: CASSSGQGSADAQYF. The CDR3 DNA follows: TGTGCCAGCAGTTCAGGACAGGGCAGCGCAGATGCGCAATATTTT.